This paragraph covers one T cell receptor (beta chain) sequence. Germline V gene sequence: CDR1 SQVTM, CDR2 ANQGSEA. The CDR3 has 17 residues. Each CDR3 protein gets one entry in TCRdb, which reprocessed the 5' RACE reads and gives no DNA. This sample's clone table lists about 370,000 distinct CDR3 sequences. This entry is derived from a study of T cells expressing NK-cell markers. The rearrangement joins TRBV29-1 to TRBJ2-6; as DNA is missing, the TRBD1 call by TCRdb cannot be tested. The sample taken for sequencing was blood T cells: a sorted CD56 or NKG2C T cell subset, CD4+ or CD8+ T cells, or bulk PBMC T cells (not recorded which). The receptor comes from a woman between 50 and 59 years old in good health. The CDR3 protein is CSVEIPGPRSGANVLTF.